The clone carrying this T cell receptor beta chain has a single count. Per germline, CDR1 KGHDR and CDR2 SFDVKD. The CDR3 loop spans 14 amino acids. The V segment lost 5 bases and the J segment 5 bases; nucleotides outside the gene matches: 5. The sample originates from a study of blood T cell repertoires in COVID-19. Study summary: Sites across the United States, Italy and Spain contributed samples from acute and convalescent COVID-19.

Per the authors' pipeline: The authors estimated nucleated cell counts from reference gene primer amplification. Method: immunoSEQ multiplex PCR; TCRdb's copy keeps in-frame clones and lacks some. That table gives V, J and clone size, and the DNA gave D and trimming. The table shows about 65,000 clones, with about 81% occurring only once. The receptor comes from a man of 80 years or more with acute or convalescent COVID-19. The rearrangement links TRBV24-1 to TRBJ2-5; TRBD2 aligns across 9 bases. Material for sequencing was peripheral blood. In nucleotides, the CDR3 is TGTGCCACCAGTGGCGGGGGGGCCTTGGAGACCCAGTACTTC. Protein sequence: CATSGGGALETQYF.